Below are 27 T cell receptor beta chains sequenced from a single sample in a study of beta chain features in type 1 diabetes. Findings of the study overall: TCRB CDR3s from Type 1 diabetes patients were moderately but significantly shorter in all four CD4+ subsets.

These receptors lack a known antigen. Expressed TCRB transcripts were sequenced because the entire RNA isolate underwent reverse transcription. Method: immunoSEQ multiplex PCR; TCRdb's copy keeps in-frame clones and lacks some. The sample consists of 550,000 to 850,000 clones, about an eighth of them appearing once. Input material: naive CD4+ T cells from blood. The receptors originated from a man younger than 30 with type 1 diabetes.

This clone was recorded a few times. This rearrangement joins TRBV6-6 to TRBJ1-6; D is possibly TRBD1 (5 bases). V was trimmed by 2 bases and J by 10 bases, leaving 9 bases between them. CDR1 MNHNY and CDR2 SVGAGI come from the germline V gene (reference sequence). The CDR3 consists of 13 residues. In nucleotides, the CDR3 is TGTGCCAGCAGTTACGTGCAGGGCTCACCCCTCCACTTT. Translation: CASSYVQGSPLHF.

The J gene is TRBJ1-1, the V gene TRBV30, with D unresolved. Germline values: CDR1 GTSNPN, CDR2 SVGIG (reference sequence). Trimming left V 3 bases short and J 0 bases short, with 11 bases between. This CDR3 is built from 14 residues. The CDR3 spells CAWSPGWLNTEAFF. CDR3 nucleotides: TGTGCCTGGAGCCCAGGATGGCTGAACACTGAAGCTTTCTTT. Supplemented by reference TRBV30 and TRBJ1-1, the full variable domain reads SQTIHQWPATLVQPVGSPLSLECTVEGTSNPNLYWYRQAAGRGLQLLFYSVGIGQISSEVPQNLSASRPQDRQFILSSKKLLLSDSGFYLCAWSPGWLNTEAFFGQGTRLTVV.

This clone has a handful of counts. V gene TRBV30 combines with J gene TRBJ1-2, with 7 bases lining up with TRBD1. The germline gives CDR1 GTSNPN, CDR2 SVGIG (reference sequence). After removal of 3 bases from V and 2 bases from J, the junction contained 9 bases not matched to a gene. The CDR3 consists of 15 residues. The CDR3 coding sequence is TGTGCCTGGAGCGGAGGGGGCGCGGGGAACTATGGCTACACCTTC. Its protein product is CAWSGGGAGNYGYTF.

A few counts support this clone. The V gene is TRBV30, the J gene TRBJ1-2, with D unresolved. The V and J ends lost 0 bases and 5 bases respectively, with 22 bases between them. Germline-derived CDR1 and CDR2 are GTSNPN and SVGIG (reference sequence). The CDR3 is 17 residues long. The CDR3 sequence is CAWSVGDIPGVGYGYTF. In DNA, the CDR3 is TGTGCCTGGAGTGTAGGTGATATTCCGGGCGTGGGGTATGGCTACACCTTC.

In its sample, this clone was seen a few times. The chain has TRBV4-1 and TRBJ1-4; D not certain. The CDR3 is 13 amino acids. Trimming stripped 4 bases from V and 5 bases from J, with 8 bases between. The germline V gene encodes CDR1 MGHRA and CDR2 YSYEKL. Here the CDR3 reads CASSRVPNEKLFF. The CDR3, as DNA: TGCGCCAGCAGCCGGGTCCCGAATGAAAAACTGTTTTTT.

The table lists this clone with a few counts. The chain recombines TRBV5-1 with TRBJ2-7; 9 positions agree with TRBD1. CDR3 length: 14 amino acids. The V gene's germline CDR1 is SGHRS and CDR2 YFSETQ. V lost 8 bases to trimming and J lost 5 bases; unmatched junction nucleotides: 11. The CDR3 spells CASHTGQGSHEQYF. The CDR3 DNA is TGCGCCAGTCACACAGGACAGGGGAGCCACGAGCAGTACTTC.

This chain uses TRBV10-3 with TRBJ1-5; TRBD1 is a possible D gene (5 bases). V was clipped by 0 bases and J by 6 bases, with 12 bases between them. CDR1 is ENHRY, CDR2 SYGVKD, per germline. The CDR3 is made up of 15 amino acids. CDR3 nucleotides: TGTGCCATCAGTGAGTCAGGGGTAACCGGTCAGCCCCAGCATTTT. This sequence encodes CAISESGVTGQPQHF.

CDR3 in DNA: TGTGCCAGCAGCTCGAGCGGGGAGACCCAGTACTTC. This translates into CASSSSGETQYF. The V and J genes are TRBV11-3 and TRBJ2-5; a possible D gene is TRBD2 (6 bases). Germline V gene data show CDR1 as SGHNT and CDR2 as YENEEA. Deletions cut 4 bases from V and 5 bases from J, with 8 bases between. CDR3 length equals 12 residues.

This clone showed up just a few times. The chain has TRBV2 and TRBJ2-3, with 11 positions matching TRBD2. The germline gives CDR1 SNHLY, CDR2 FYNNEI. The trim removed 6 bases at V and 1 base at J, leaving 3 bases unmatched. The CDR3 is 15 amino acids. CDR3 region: CASRLLAGGTDTQYF. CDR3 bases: TGTGCCAGCAGGTTACTAGCGGGGGGCACAGATACGCAGTATTTT.

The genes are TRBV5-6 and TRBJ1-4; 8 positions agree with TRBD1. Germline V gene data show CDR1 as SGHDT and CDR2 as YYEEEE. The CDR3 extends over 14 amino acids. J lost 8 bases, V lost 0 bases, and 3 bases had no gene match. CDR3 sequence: CASSLGTGREKLFF. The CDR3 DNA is TGTGCCAGCAGCTTGGGGACAGGGCGGGAAAAACTGTTTTTT.

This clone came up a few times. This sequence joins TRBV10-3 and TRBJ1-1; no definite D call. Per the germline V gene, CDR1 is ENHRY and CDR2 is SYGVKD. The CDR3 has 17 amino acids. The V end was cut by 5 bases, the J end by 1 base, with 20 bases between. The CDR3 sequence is CAISSSLRAEENTEAFF. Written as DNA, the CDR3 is TGTGCCATCAGTAGCTCCCTCCGCGCGGAGGAGAACACTGAAGCTTTCTTT.

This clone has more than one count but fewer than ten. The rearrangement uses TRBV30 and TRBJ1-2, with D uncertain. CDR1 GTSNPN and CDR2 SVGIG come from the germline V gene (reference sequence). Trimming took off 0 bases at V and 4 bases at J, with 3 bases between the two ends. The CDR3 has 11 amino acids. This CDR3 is CAWSVIYGYTF. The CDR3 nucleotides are TGTGCCTGGAGTGTAATCTATGGCTACACCTTC. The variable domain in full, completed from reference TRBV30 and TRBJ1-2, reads SQTIHQWPATLVQPVGSPLSLECTVEGTSNPNLYWYRQAAGRGLQLLFYSVGIGQISSEVPQNLSASRPQDRQFILSSKKLLLSDSGFYLCAWSVIYGYTFGSGTRLTVV.

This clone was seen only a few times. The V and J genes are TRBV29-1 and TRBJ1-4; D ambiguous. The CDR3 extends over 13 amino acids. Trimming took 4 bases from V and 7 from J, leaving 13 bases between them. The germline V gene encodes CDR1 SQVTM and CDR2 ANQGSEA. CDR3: CSVGPSRAEKLFF. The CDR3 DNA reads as TGCAGCGTTGGGCCCTCCCGGGCTGAAAAACTGTTTTTT.

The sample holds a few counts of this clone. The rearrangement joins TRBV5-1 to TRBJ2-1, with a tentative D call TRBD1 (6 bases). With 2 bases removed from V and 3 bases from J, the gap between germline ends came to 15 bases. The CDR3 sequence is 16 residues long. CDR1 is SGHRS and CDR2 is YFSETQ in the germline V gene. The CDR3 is CASSFAPRGGYNEQFF. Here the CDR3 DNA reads TGCGCCAGCAGCTTCGCCCCCAGGGGCGGCTACAATGAGCAGTTCTTC.

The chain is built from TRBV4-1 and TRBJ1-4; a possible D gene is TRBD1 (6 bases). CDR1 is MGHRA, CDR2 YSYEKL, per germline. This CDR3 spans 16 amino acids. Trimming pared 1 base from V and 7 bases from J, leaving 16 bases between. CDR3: CASSQAARTDIEKLFF. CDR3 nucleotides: TGCGCCAGCAGCCAAGCGGCCCGGACAGATATTGAAAAACTGTTTTTT.

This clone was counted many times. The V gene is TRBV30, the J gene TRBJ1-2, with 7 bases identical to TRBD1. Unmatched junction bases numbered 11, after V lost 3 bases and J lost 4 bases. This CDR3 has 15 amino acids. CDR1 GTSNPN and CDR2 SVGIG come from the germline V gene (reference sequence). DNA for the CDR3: TGTGCCTGGAGCCCCCAAACAACAGGGGCCTATGGCTACACCTTC. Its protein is CAWSPQTTGAYGYTF.

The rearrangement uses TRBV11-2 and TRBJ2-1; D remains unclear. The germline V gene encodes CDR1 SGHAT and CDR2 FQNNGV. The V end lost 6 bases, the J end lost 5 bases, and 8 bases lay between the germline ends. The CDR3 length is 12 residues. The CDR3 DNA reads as TGTGCCAGCAGACAAGCCGACAATGAGCAGTTCTTC. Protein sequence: CASRQADNEQFF.

The CDR3 nucleotides read TGTGCCATCAGCGGAACACAGGTGCCCGGGACTGAAGCTTTCTTT. Encoded protein: CAISGTQVPGTEAFF. The chain recombines TRBV10-3 with TRBJ1-1; a possible D gene is TRBD1 (5 bases). V shed 6 bases and J shed 5 bases, with 19 bases lying between them. The CDR3 runs 15 residues. The germline V gene has CDR1 ENHRY and CDR2 SYGVKD.

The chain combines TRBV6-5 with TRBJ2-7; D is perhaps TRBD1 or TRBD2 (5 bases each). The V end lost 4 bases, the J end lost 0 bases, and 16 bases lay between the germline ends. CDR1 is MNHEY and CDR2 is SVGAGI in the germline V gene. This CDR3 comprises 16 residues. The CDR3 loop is CASSSTGTSSSYEQYF. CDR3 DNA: TGTGCCAGCAGTTCCACCGGGACGTCGAGCTCCTACGAGCAGTACTTC.

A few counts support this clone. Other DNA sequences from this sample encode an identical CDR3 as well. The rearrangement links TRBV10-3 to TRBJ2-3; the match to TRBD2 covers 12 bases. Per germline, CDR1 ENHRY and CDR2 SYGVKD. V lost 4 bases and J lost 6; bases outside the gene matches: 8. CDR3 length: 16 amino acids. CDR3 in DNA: TGTGCCATCAGTGGAACTAGCGGGGGGCAAGCGGATACGCAGTATTTT. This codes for CAISGTSGGQADTQYF.

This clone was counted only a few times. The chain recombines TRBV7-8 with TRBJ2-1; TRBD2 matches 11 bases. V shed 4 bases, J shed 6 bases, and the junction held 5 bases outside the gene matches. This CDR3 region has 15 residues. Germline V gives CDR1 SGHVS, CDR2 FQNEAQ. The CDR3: CASSSLAGDPNEQFF. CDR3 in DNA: TGTGCCAGCAGCTCACTAGCGGGGGATCCCAATGAGCAGTTCTTC. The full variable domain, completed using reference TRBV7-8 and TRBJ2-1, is GAGVSQSPRYKVAKRGQDVALRCDPISGHVSLFWYQQALGQGPEFLTYFQNEAQLDKSGLPSDRFFAERPEGSVSTLKIQRTQQEDSAVYLCASSSLAGDPNEQFFGPGTRLTVL.

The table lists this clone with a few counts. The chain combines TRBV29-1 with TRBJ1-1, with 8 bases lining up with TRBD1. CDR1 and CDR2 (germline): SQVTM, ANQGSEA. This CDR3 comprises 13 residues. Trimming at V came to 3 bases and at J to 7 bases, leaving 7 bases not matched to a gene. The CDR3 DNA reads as TGCAGCGTTGACAGGGGGCAGGTGGGTGAAGCTTTCTTT. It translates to CSVDRGQVGEAFF. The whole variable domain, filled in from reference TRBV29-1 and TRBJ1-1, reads SAVISQKPSRDICQRGTSLTIQCQVDSQVTMMFWYRQQPGQSLTLIATANQGSEATYESGFVIDKFPISRPNLTFSTLTVSNMSPEDSSIYLCSVDRGQVGEAFFGQGTRLTVV.

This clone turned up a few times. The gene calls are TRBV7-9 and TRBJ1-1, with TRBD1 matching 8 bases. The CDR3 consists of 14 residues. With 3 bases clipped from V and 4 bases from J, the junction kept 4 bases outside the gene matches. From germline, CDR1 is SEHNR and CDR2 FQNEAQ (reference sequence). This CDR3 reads CASSLQGAITEAFF. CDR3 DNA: TGTGCCAGCAGCTTGCAGGGGGCTATCACTGAAGCTTTCTTT. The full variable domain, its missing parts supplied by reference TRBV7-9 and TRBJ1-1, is DTGVSQNPRHKITKRGQNVTFRCDPISEHNRLYWYRQTLGQGPEFLTYFQNEAQLEKSRLLSDRFSAERPKGSFSTLEIQRTEQGDSAMYLCASSLQGAITEAFFGQGTRLTVV.

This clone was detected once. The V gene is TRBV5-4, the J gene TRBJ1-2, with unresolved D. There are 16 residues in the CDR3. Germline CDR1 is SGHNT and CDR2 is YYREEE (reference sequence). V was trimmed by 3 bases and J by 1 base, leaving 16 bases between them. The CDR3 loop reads CASSSYRGVYNYGYTF. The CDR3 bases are TGTGCCAGCAGCTCCTACAGAGGAGTGTATAACTATGGCTACACCTTC.

DNA for the CDR3: TGTGCCACCAGCACCGGGACAGGAGTGATGTGGAATCAGCCCCAGCATTTT. Translation gives CATSTGTGVMWNQPQHF. The V call is TRBV28, the J call TRBJ1-5, with TRBD1 matching over 8 bases. The V segment lost 10 bases and the J segment 4 bases; nucleotides outside the gene matches: 18. This CDR3 is built from 17 residues. The germline V gene encodes CDR1 MDHEN and CDR2 SYDVKM.

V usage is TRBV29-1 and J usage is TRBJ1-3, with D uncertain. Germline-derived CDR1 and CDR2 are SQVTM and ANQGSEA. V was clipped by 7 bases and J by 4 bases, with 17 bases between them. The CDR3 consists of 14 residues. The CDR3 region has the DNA TGCAGCGCCACCCGGCGGGCAGACGGAAACACCATATATTTT. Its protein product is CSATRRADGNTIYF.

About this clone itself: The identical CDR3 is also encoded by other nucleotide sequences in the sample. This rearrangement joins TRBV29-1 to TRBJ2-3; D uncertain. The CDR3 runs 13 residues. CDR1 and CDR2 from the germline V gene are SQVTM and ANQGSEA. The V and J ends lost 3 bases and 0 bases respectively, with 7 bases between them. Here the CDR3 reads CSVDGGSTDTQYF. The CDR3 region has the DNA TGCAGCGTTGATGGCGGTAGCACAGATACGCAGTATTTT.